The rows below give T cell receptor beta chains drawn from one sample of a study of blood T cells in healthy people across ages. In TCRdb, the 5' RACE reads were re-called with MiXCR into one record per CDR3 protein. The table lists some 1,500,000 distinct CDR3 sequences, approximately 43% of them singletons. The sequencing input was blood. Receptors were obtained from a woman aged 18 to 35 in good health. CDR3s include the opening cysteine and the closing phenylalanine or tryptophan. D genes are given only for firm matches. Clone size is shown for a subset of rows, as once, few, many or a class of expanded clone.

j_call cdr3_length v_call d_call clone_size cdr3_aa cdr3_nt
TRBJ2-7 13 TRBV29-1 TRBD1 few CSAQTGGIYEQYF TGCAGCGCCCAGACAGGGGGAATATACGAGCAGTACTTC
TRBJ2-7 15 TRBV20-1 . . CSADQGQINNNEQYF TGCAGTGCTGACCAAGGACAGATTAATAACAATGAGCAGTACTTC
TRBJ2-7 13 TRBV2 TRBD1 . CARGTVSYNEQYF TGTGCCAGGGGGACAGTCTCCTACAATGAGCAGTACTTC
TRBJ2-2 15 TRBV6-1 TRBD1 . CANSLRDRGRGELFF TGTGCCAACAGTTTACGGGACAGGGGGCGCGGGGAGCTGTTTTTT
TRBJ2-7 16 TRBV4-2 . . CASSQDAGTHYNEQYF TGTGCCAGCAGCCAAGATGCGGGGACCCACTACAATGAGCAGTACTTC
TRBJ2-1 11 TRBV24-1 . few CAAQGNNEQFF TGTGCCGCCCAGGGAAACAATGAGCAGTTCTTC
TRBJ2-2 14 TRBV10-2 . once CASSLRGRPPELFF TGCGCCAGCAGTCTACGGGGACGCCCACCGGAGCTGTTTTTT
TRBJ2-3 17 TRBV11-2 TRBD1 . CASSTPRDRAPLDTQYF TGTGCCAGCAGCACTCCCAGGGACAGGGCCCCATTGGATACGCAGTATTTT
TRBJ2-1 14 TRBV7-9 . . CASSIGTKYNEQFF TGTGCCAGCAGCATAGGGACAAAGTACAATGAGCAGTTCTTC
TRBJ2-7 13 TRBV19 . . CASSIGSYYEQYF TGTGCCAGTAGTATAGGGAGTTACTACGAGCAGTACTTC
TRBJ2-5 16 TRBV4-3 TRBD2 few CASSLQSGLAKETQYF TGCGCCAGCAGCCTCCAATCGGGACTAGCAAAAGAGACCCAGTACTTC
TRBJ1-2 12 TRBV20-1 . few CSATGEWDGYTF TGCAGTGCTACCGGGGAATGGGATGGCTACACCTTC
TRBJ1-2 13 TRBV5-6 . . CASSVRLIYGYTF TGTGCCAGCAGCGTGAGACTCATCTATGGCTACACCTTC
TRBJ2-1 13 TRBV6-2/TRBV6-3 . few CASSYPRGVEQFF TGTGCCAGCAGTTACCCTAGGGGCGTAGAGCAGTTCTTC
TRBJ2-3 13 TRBV4-1 . few CASSQDLLDTQYF TGCGCCAGCAGCCAAGATCTCCTGGATACGCAGTATTTT
TRBJ2-1 16 TRBV7-9 . . CASSPPPQGKGNEQFF TGTGCCAGCAGCCCCCCACCGCAGGGGAAGGGCAATGAGCAGTTCTTC
TRBJ2-3 18 TRBV7-2 TRBD2 . CASSLARIAGAKGDTQYF TGTGCCAGCAGCTTAGCGCGAATAGCGGGGGCCAAGGGGGATACGCAGTATTTT
TRBJ1-2 13 TRBV6-5 . many CASSPTAFRGYTF TGTGCCAGCAGTCCTACAGCATTTCGGGGCTACACCTTC
TRBJ2-2 16 TRBV20-1 TRBD1 . CSARKVGQGAPGELFF TGCAGTGCTAGAAAAGTAGGACAGGGGGCTCCCGGGGAGCTGTTTTTT
TRBJ2-7 16 TRBV20-1 TRBD2 . CSARIGLAAVYNEQYF TGCAGTGCTAGAATAGGACTAGCGGCCGTCTACAATGAGCAGTACTTC
TRBJ2-5 16 TRBV7-9 TRBD2 . CASSTLLAGDYNEQYF TGTGCCAGCAGCACCCTACTGGCGGGGGACTACAATGAGCAGTACTTC
TRBJ2-3 21 TRBV29-1 TRBD2 . CSVEGYDGTSGRLGEADTQYF TGCAGCGTCGAGGGTTACGACGGGACTAGCGGGAGGTTGGGCGAAGCAGATACGCAGTATTTT
TRBJ2-3 15 TRBV12-5 . few CASGLDQGYTDTQYF TGTGCTAGTGGTTTGGACCAGGGCTACACAGATACGCAGTATTTT
TRBJ2-6 18 TRBV20-1 . few CSARDSRTLSSGANVLTF TGCAGTGCTAGAGATTCTAGGACACTGAGCTCTGGGGCCAACGTCCTGACTTTC
TRBJ2-5 13 TRBV29-1 . many CSGRVQGTETQYF TGCAGCGGGAGAGTACAGGGTACGGAGACCCAGTACTTC
TRBJ2-1 17 TRBV7-2 TRBD2 . CASSPYGLAGAPNEQFF TGTGCCAGCAGCCCGTACGGACTAGCGGGGGCTCCCAATGAGCAGTTCTTC
TRBJ2-5 13 TRBV6-2/TRBV6-3 . . CASSSLVSGTQYF TGTGCCAGCAGCTCACTAGTATCCGGGACCCAGTACTTC
TRBJ1-2 13 TRBV6-6 TRBD1 . CASRNTGEGGYTF TGTGCCAGCAGGAACACAGGGGAGGGTGGCTACACCTTC
TRBJ2-2 15 TRBV12-3/TRBV12-4 TRBD2 . CASSPGGRSTGELFF TGTGCCAGCAGCCCGGGGGGGAGGAGCACCGGGGAGCTGTTTTTT
TRBJ2-1 15 TRBV9 TRBD2 . CASSPGGLAGVEQFF TGTGCCAGCAGCCCCGGGGGACTAGCGGGAGTTGAGCAGTTCTTC
TRBJ2-7 16 TRBV15 . . CATSRGTASSSYEQYF TGTGCCACCAGCAGAGGGACAGCCTCAAGCTCCTACGAGCAGTACTTC
TRBJ2-3 16 TRBV4-2 . . CASSQSVALLTDTQYF TGTGCCAGCAGCCAATCTGTGGCCTTGCTCACAGATACGCAGTATTTT
TRBJ2-3 16 TRBV4-3 . . CASSDSVDNRADTQYF TGCGCCAGCAGCGATAGCGTAGACAATCGAGCAGATACGCAGTATTTT
TRBJ1-2 12 TRBV10-2 . few CASRGVGYGYTF TGCGCCAGCAGGGGAGTGGGCTATGGCTACACCTTC
TRBJ2-1 15 TRBV11-1 . . CASSLEKGAYNEQFF TGTGCCAGCAGCTTAGAAAAAGGGGCCTACAATGAGCAGTTCTTC
TRBJ2-7 15 TRBV28 TRBD2 . CACTRGTSGPYEQYF TGTGCCTGCACCCGGGGGACTAGCGGACCCTACGAGCAGTACTTC
TRBJ2-1 17 TRBV7-9 TRBD2 . CASSLRAGGISYNEQFF TGTGCCAGCAGCTTACGGGCGGGGGGGATCTCCTACAATGAGCAGTTCTTC
TRBJ1-2 14 TRBV20-1 TRBD1 . CSASGTGKNYGYTF TGCAGTGCTAGTGGGACAGGGAAAAACTATGGCTACACCTTC
TRBJ1-4 16 TRBV4-2 . . CASSQDHRGQDEKLFF TGTGCCAGCAGCCAAGATCACCGGGGGCAGGATGAAAAACTGTTTTTT
TRBJ1-1 13 TRBV7-9 . many CASSGEGGTEAFF TGTGCCAGCAGCGGAGAGGGAGGTACTGAAGCTTTCTTT
TRBJ2-3 16 TRBV6-2/TRBV6-3 . few CASSYSAVNPGDTQYF TGTGCCAGCAGTTACTCGGCAGTTAACCCGGGCGATACGCAGTATTTT
TRBJ1-5 16 TRBV6-2/TRBV6-3 TRBD1 . CASTTGTGGFNQPQHF TGTGCCAGCACTACCGGGACAGGGGGCTTCAATCAGCCCCAGCATTTT
TRBJ2-7 18 TRBV6-2/TRBV6-3 . . CASSYSKIVGLDNYEQYF TGTGCCAGCAGTTACTCGAAAATAGTCGGACTCGACAACTACGAGCAGTACTTC
TRBJ2-7 15 TRBV2 TRBD1 . CASTLGTGMAYEQYF TGTGCCAGCACGCTGGGGACAGGGATGGCCTACGAGCAGTACTTC
TRBJ1-2 12 TRBV7-2 . few CASSSGYSGYTF TGTGCCAGCAGCTCAGGGTACTCTGGCTACACCTTC
TRBJ2-3 14 TRBV6-6 TRBD2 . CASEGTSGRDTQYF TGTGCCAGCGAGGGGACTAGCGGGAGAGATACGCAGTATTTT
TRBJ2-1 13 TRBV2 TRBD1 . CASNKQGNNEQFF TGTGCCAGCAACAAACAGGGGAACAATGAGCAGTTCTTC
TRBJ1-4 15 TRBV20-1 . . CSARDRASGGEKLFF TGCAGTGCTAGAGACCGGGCCTCGGGAGGTGAAAAACTGTTTTTT
TRBJ1-1 13 TRBV6-1 . . CATLREQHTEAFF TGTGCCACCCTGAGGGAGCAGCACACTGAAGCTTTCTTT
TRBJ2-1 15 TRBV6-4 TRBD2 few CASSMDGLAGNEQFF TGTGCCAGCAGCATGGACGGGTTAGCGGGCAATGAGCAGTTCTTC
TRBJ2-7 15 TRBV20-1 . . CSARDLEGSSYEQYF TGCAGTGCTAGAGATCTCGAGGGAAGCTCCTACGAGCAGTACTTC
TRBJ1-6 17 TRBV5-1 . . CASSVGHDSSYNSPLHF TGCGCCAGCAGCGTGGGACATGATAGCTCCTATAATTCACCCCTCCACTTT